The rows below give T cell receptor beta chains drawn from one sample of a study of cytomegalovirus exposure and HLA in healthy donors. Profiled with immunoSEQ multiplex PCR; TCRdb holds only in-frame clones, not every one. The data hold around 300,000 clones, with more than 55% observed a single time. Sequencing used PBMCs. The receptors derive from a female donor in good health and CMV-seronegative. Each CDR3 is given with its conserved first and last residue. D genes are given only for firm matches. Only some rows state a clone size, as once, few, many or a class for expanded clones.

abundance	d_gene	v_gene	j_gene	CDR3aa	CDR3nt
-	TRBD1	TRBV5-6	TRBJ1-2	CASSFGTGDNYGYTF	TGTGCCAGCAGCTTCGGGACAGGGGACAACTATGGCTACACCTTC
-	TRBD2	TRBV30	TRBJ2-7	CAWSAGGVTYEQYF	TGTGCCTGGAGTGCGGGGGGGGTTACCTACGAGCAGTACTTC
-	-	TRBV5-1	TRBJ1-2	CASSPRTERVSYTF	TGCGCCAGCAGCCCAAGGACAGAAAGAGTGAGCTACACCTTC
-	-	TRBV1	TRBJ2-7	CTSSQEREYAYEQYF	TGCACCAGCAGCCAAGAGCGGGAGTACGCCTACGAGCAGTACTTC
-	TRBD2	TRBV5-1	TRBJ2-7	CASSLETSGPYEQYF	TGCGCCAGCAGCTTGGAGACTAGCGGGCCCTACGAGCAGTACTTC
few	-	TRBV10-3	TRBJ2-7	CAISGGVPNYEQYF	TGTGCCATCAGTGGAGGAGTTCCGAACTACGAGCAGTACTTC
-	TRBD2	TRBV27	TRBJ2-1	CATRDYIYNEQFF	TGTGCCACACGGGACTACATTTACAATGAGCAGTTCTTC
-	-	TRBV6-1	TRBJ2-1	CASSEGGTNNEQFF	TGTGCCAGCAGTGAAGGGGGCACAAACAATGAGCAGTTCTTC
-	TRBD2	TRBV15	TRBJ2-1	CATSIGGLAINEQFF	TGTGCCACCAGCATTGGGGGACTAGCAATCAATGAGCAGTTCTTC
-	TRBD2	TRBV6-1	TRBJ2-7	CASSEGRTSGIGEQYF	TGTGCCAGCAGTGAAGGAAGGACTAGCGGGATTGGCGAGCAGTACTTC